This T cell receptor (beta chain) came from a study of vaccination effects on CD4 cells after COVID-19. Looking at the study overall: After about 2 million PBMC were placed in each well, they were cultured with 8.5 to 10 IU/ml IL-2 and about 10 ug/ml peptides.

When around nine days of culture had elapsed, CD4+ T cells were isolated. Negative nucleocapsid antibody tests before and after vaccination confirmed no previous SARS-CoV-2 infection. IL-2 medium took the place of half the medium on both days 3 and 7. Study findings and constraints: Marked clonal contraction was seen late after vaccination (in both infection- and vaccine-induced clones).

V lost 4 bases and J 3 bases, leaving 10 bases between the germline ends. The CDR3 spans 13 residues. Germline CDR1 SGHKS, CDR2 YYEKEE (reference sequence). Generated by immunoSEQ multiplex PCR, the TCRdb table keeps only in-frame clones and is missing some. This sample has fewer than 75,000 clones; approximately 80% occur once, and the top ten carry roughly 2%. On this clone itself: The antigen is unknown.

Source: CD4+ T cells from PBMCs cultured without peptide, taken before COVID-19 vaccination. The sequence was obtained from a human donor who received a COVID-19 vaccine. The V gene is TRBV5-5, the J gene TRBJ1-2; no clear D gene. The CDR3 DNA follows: TGTGCCAGCAGCCCCGCTGCGGACTATGGCTACACCTTC. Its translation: CASSPAADYGYTF.